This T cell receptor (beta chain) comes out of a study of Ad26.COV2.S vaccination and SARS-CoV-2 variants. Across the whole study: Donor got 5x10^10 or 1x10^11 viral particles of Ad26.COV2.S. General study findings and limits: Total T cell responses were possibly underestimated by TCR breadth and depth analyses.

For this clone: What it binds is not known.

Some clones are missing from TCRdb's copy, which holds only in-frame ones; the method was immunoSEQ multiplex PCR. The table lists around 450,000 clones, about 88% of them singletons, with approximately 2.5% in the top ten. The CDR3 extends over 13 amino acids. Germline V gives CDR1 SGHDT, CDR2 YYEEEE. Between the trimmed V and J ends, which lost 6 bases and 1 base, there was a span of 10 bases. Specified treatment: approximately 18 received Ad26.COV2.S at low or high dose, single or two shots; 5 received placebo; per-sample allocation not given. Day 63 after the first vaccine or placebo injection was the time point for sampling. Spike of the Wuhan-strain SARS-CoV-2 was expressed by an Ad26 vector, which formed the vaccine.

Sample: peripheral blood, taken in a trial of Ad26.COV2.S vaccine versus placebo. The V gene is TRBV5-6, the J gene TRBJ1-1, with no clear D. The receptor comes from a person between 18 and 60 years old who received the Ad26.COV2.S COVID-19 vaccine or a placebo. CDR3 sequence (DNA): TGTGCCAGCAAGGAATCAGGGAACACTGAAGCTTTCTTT. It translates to CASKESGNTEAFF.